These 20 T cell receptor beta chains were sequenced from one sample in a study of CD8+CD57+ T cells in acquired aplastic anemia. Profiling that covered TCR beta VDJ and CDR3 relied on genomic DNA as its template. Each CDR3 protein is one row after TCRdb ran MiXCR on the reads. This sample carries a few hundred thousand distinct CDR3 sequences, around 49% of them seen once, and the ten largest clones take 20%. For sequencing, patients were chosen who had shown expansion of CD8+CD57+ cells by flow cytometry. The sequencing input was sorted CD4+, CD8+, or CD8+CD57+ T cells (not recorded which) from PBMCs. These receptors were obtained from a human donor with aplastic anemia.

This clonotype was counted at least ten times. CDR3 coding DNA: TGTGCCAGCAGACTTGACAGGGACGGTCAGCCCCAGCATTTT. Amino acid sequence: CASRLDRDGQPQHF. The V call is TRBV6-2 or TRBV6-3, the J call TRBJ1-5; 7 nucleotides line up with TRBD1. Germline V gene sequence: CDR1 MNHEY, CDR2 SVGEGT. The CDR3 spans 14 residues. Losses at the gene ends were 6 bases for V and 6 bases for J; bases not matched to a gene: 8.

Concerning this clonotype itself: This clone may be a read error of a much larger clone one base away. The CDR3 region has the DNA TGTACCAGCAGTACCGAGGGGGCGGGAGGAAACACCATATATTTT. Translation: CTSSTEGAGGNTIYF. This chain uses TRBV7-6 with TRBJ1-3, with TRBD1 matching over 7 bases. The V gene's germline CDR1 is SGHVS and CDR2 FNYEAQ. CDR3 length: 15 residues.

This clonotype was counted ten times or more. The gene calls are TRBV5-8 and TRBJ2-2, with D uncertain. The V end lost 1 base, the J end lost 3 bases, and 10 bases lay between the germline ends. CDR1 is SGHTS and CDR2 is YDEGEE in the germline V gene. The CDR3 contains 15 residues. CDR3 sequence: CASSLSGSDTGELFF. Written as DNA, the CDR3 is TGTGCCAGCAGCTTGTCTGGTTCTGACACCGGGGAGCTGTTTTTT.

The chain couples TRBV7-9 to TRBJ2-4; D is undetermined. The V end was cut by 3 bases, the J end by 7 bases, with 13 bases between. The germline gives CDR1 SEHNR, CDR2 FQNEAQ (reference sequence). CDR3 size: 14 residues. The CDR3 sequence is CASSFISVGNIQYF. CDR3 coding DNA: TGTGCCAGCAGCTTCATAAGCGTGGGTAACATTCAGTACTTC.

This clonotype was recorded a few times. V and J are TRBV9 and TRBJ1-2; D is ambiguous. Trimming stripped 0 bases from V and 8 bases from J, with 11 bases between. The CDR3 has 13 amino acids. CDR1 is SGDLS and CDR2 is YYNGEE in the germline V gene. The chain's CDR3 is CASSVGVGFGYTF. DNA for the CDR3: TGTGCCAGCAGCGTAGGGGTCGGGTTCGGCTACACCTTC.

This clonotype was seen more than once but under ten times. The chain has TRBV9 and TRBJ2-7; 8 bases align to TRBD1. The V segment lost 0 bases and the J segment 6 bases; nucleotides outside the gene matches: 5. Germline lookup yields CDR1 SGDLS and CDR2 YYNGEE. There are 14 residues in the CDR3. Written as DNA, the CDR3 is TGTGCCAGCAGCGTAGATCAGGGGGCCTTCGAGCAGTACTTC. Translating it yields CASSVDQGAFEQYF.

The rearrangement uses TRBV29-1 and TRBJ1-2, with D possibly TRBD1 on 5 matching bases. This CDR3 has 12 amino acids. V was shortened by 7 bases and J by 6 bases, with 15 bases between the two germline ends. The germline CDR1 and CDR2 sequences are SQVTM and ANQGSEA. The CDR3 loop reads CSGIGQDDGYTF. CDR3 DNA sequence: TGCAGCGGGATTGGACAAGATGATGGCTACACCTTC.

J is TRBJ1-5 and V is TRBV19; D gene uncertain. CDR3 length equals 16 residues. Germline V lookup: CDR1 LNHDA, CDR2 SQIVND (reference sequence). Deletions cut 4 bases from V and 2 bases from J, with 15 bases between. The CDR3 bases are TGTGCCAGTAGTAAAGGGTGGGTGGTAGGCAATCAGCCCCAGCATTTT. It is translated as CASSKGWVVGNQPQHF.

The CDR3 bases are TGTGCCAGCAGACCGGGACAGGGGATGCATGAGCAGTACTTC. Protein product: CASRPGQGMHEQYF. This chain joins TRBV2 and TRBJ2-7; 10 nucleotides line up with TRBD1. Trimming took 6 bases from V and 7 from J; bases not matched to a gene: 9. This CDR3 is built from 14 residues. Germline V CDR1 and CDR2: SNHLY, FYNNEI.

This clonotype has a count of ten or more. The CDR3 coding sequence is TGTGCCAGCAGCTCATGGACAGGCAAGAGTAGCTACGAGCAGTACTTC. Amino acids: CASSSWTGKSSYEQYF. This rearrangement joins TRBV27 to TRBJ2-7; TRBD1 matches at 7 bases. The CDR3 is 16 residues long. V shed 6 bases and J 3 bases; nucleotides not matched to a gene: 14. CDR1 and CDR2 from the germline V gene are MNHEY and SMNVEV (reference sequence).

This clonotype was counted at least ten times. V and J are TRBV7-3 and TRBJ2-2; TRBD2 might be the D (6 bases). CDR1 and CDR2 (germline): SGHTA, FQGTGA. V was shortened by 5 bases and J by 4 bases, with 17 bases between the two germline ends. The CDR3 spans 16 residues. CDR3 DNA sequence: TGTGCCAGCAGCCCAGGCCGACAAGCGGGCACCGGGGAGCTGTTTTTT. Encoded protein: CASSPGRQAGTGELFF.

The chain recombines TRBV10-2 with TRBJ2-1; 12 bases map to TRBD2. The V segment lost 4 bases and the J segment 6 bases; nucleotides outside the gene matches: 10. Germline CDR1 is WSHSY and CDR2 is SAAADI. The CDR3 contains 17 residues. The CDR3 nucleotides are TGCGCCAGCAGTGTAACTGTGCGGACTAGCGGGACCAATGAGCAGTTCTTC. Amino acids: CASSVTVRTSGTNEQFF.

This chain joins TRBV7-2 and TRBJ1-4; no firm D call. The germline V and J ends were trimmed by 1 base and 3 bases, with 6 bases remaining between them. CDR3 length equals 14 residues. Germline V gives CDR1 SGHTA, CDR2 FQGNSA. Here the CDR3 DNA reads TGTGCCAGCAGCTTAGGGCTGTCTAATGAAAAACTGTTTTTT. Translation: CASSLGLSNEKLFF.

This clonotype showed up many times. This sequence joins TRBV5-8 and TRBJ2-1; D might be TRBD2 (7 bases). Deletions cut 5 bases from V and 12 bases from J, with 18 bases between. This CDR3 contains 13 residues. Germline CDR1 reads SGHTS; CDR2 reads YDEGEE. In DNA form, the CDR3 reads TGTGCCAGCAGACTTGACAGGACGGGAGGGCAGTTCTTC. Translation gives CASRLDRTGGQFF.

V gene TRBV12-3 or TRBV12-4 combines with J gene TRBJ2-5; 11 bases are a match to TRBD1. CDR3 length: 15 amino acids. With V trimmed by 4 bases and J by 11 bases, 12 bases remained unmatched. CDR3 in amino acids: CASSWDRGYTDTQYF. The CDR3 DNA follows: TGTGCCAGCAGTTGGGACAGGGGGTACACAGATACGCAGTACTTC.

In this sample, this clonotype turned up a few times. Lacking the conserved final phenylalanine or tryptophan, this CDR3 likely reflects a read error. The limits of the CDR3 on the DNA are not certain, so only TCRdb's listed CDR3 is given. CDR3 loop: CASNGRVSGGFTL. The chain links TRBV2 to TRBJ2-7; the listed D gene, TRBD2, was not tested against the DNA. From germline, CDR1 is SNHLY and CDR2 FYNNEI. The CDR3 has 13 residues if both end residues are counted.

This clonotype was counted once. At one end the junction does not follow the germline gene, possibly because of a read error. This chain connects TRBV15 to TRBJ2-1; D is uncertain. CDR1 is LNHNV and CDR2 is YYDKDF in the germline V gene (reference sequence). This CDR3 is built from 14 residues. The CDR3 bases are TGTGCCACCAGCAACCTGGGGTTCGACAATGAGCGGTTCTTC. Its translation is CATSNLGFDNERFF.

V gene TRBV19 combines with J gene TRBJ2-3; possibly TRBD2 for D (5 bases). Germline V gene lookup returns CDR1 LNHDA and CDR2 SQIVND (reference sequence). The CDR3 length is 15 residues. V was clipped by 6 bases and J by 0 bases, with 13 bases between them. The chain's CDR3 is CASSPGLKSTDTQYF. Written as DNA, the CDR3 is TGTGCCAGTAGCCCCGGACTGAAGAGCACAGATACGCAGTATTTT.

At least ten counts were recorded for this clonotype. The V gene is TRBV7-2, the J gene TRBJ2-2; no clear D gene. The CDR3 length is 14 residues. Trimming shortened V by 5 bases and J by 0 bases, and 7 bases separated the two germline ends. Germline V gene data show CDR1 as SGHTA and CDR2 as FQGNSA. This chain's CDR3 is CASSRDANTGELFF. In nucleotides, the CDR3 is TGTGCCAGCAGCAGAGACGCGAACACCGGGGAGCTGTTTTTT. The full variable domain, completed using reference TRBV7-2 and TRBJ2-2, is GAGVSQSPSNKVTEKGKDVELRCDPISGHTALYWYRQSLGQGLEFLIYFQGNSAPDKSGLPSDRFSAERTGGSVSTLTIQRTQQEDSAVYLCASSRDANTGELFFGEGSRLTVL.

There are many counts of this clonotype. The V and J genes are TRBV6-1 and TRBJ1-1; tentative D call: TRBD1 (5 bases). The CDR3 sequence is 13 residues long. CDR1 and CDR2 from the germline V gene are MNHNS and SASEGT. The ends were cut back, 7 bases at V and 1 base at J, with 10 bases in the middle. In nucleotides, the CDR3 is TGTGCCAGCATCAAAACAGGGAACACTGAAGCTTTCTTT. It specifies CASIKTGNTEAFF.